This TCR beta chain was found in a study of blood T cell repertoires in COVID-19. Study in general: Samples representing acute and convalescent COVID-19 were sourced from the United States, Italy and Spain.

Deletions cut 1 base from V and 13 bases from J, with 10 bases between. This CDR3 has 11 residues. Looked up from germline, CDR1 is SGHAT and CDR2 is FQNNGV. Sequencing was performed with immunoSEQ multiplex PCR; in TCRdb, only in-frame clones are kept and a portion is missing. Among approximately 300,000 clones listed, around 90% were seen once. Participants, about 18 to 90 years old, spanned fewer than 25 US areas. Participant reports of clinical history set cohort assignment. Two negative PCRs, clearance, or symptom resolution had been documented for recovered Cohort 3 donors. The source material was PBMCs or T cells enriched from blood (not recorded which). The chain couples TRBV11-2 to TRBJ1-2; perhaps TRBD1 as D (6 bases). This sequence originates from a woman in her thirties who had recovered from COVID-19. The CDR3 DNA is TGTGCCAGCAGCTTAGGTGTAGGGGGCACCTTC. Its translation: CASSLGVGGTF.